This entry is about one T cell receptor (beta chain). Its antigen is unknown. Trimming took off 5 bases at V and 2 bases at J, with 16 bases between the two ends. The CDR3 sequence is 15 residues long. The germline V gene has CDR1 SGHTA and CDR2 FQGNSA. The data were obtained in a study of cytomegalovirus exposure and HLA in healthy donors. Clones were read by immunoSEQ multiplex PCR, and TCRdb kept only the in-frame ones, dropping some. Of some 260,000 clones listed, 90% are singletons. Study-level findings and limits: Whilst most TCR sequences proved rare, a subset of public TCRs occurred across many donors. Reports credit the classifier with highly specific, highly sensitive diagnosis of cytomegalovirus status. One later analysis, an examination of the roughly 130 validation repertoires, found that first-cohort TCR clusters tended to co-occur in them.

The donors were members of the validation cohort comprising approximately 110 subjects, separate from the approximately 710-subject first cohort. The sequencing sample was made of PBMCs. The gene calls are TRBV7-2 and TRBJ2-7, with D unresolved. This TCR derives from a woman aged 25 to 39 in good health and CMV-seronegative. CDR3 amino acids: CASSPREVPAYEQYF. The CDR3 DNA sequence: TGTGCCAGCAGCCCCCGTGAAGTCCCAGCCTACGAGCAGTACTTC.